This section outlines one T cell receptor beta chain sequence together with its context. Its antigen is still unknown. Germline assignment: CDR1 SGDLS and CDR2 YYNGEE. Trimming cost V 0 bases and J 4 bases; bases outside gene matches: 7. The CDR3 has 17 residues. MiXCR, run by TCRdb on the 5' RACE reads, gives a single entry per CDR3 protein. The sample holds roughly 720,000 distinct CDR3 sequences, 15% to 20% seen once. This entry is derived from a study of identical twins. General observations from the study: Models, which agreed with sharing between unrelated individuals, nonetheless underestimated the out-of-frame TCR alpha sharing seen in monozygotic twins.

Healthy Caucasians, and only they, were the donors. These data are also associated with another study on T cells expressing NK-cell markers. This second study says: Within the sequenced cohort of eight donors, seven exhibited HCMV seropositivity and one was seronegative. Roughly 1.0-7.0% of CD8+ T cells in about six donors belonged to dominant NKG2C+ clonotypes.

This TCR came from a woman aged 18-35 years in good health. V usage is TRBV9 and J usage is TRBJ2-1; 10 bases fit TRBD2. Specimen: PBMCs. The CDR3 DNA is TGTGCCAGCAGCGTAGTCAGCGGGAGGGCCCATTACAATGAGCAGTTCTTC. Its protein product is CASSVVSGRAHYNEQFF.